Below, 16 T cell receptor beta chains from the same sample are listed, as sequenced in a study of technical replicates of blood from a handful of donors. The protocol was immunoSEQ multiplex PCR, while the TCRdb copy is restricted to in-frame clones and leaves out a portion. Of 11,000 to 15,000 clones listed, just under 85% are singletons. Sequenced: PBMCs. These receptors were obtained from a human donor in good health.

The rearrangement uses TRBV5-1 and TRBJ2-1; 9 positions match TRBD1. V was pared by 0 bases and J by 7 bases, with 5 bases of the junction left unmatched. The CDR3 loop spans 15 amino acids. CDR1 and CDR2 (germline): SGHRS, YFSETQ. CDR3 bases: TGCGCCAGCAGCTTGGAAGGACAGGGGATTAATGAGCAGTTCTTC. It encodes CASSLEGQGINEQFF.

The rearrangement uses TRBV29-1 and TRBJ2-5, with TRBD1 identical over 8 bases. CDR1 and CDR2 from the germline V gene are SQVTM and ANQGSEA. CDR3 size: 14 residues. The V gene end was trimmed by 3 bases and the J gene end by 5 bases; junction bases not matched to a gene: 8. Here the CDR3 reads CSVEETGAWETQYF. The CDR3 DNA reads TGCAGCGTTGAGGAGACAGGGGCCTGGGAGACCCAGTACTTC.

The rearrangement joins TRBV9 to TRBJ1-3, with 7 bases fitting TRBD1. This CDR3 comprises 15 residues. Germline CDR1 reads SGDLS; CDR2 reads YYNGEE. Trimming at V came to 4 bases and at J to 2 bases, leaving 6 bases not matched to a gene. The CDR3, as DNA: TGTGCCAGCAGCCCGTTGGGACAGCCTGGAAACACCATATATTTT. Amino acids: CASSPLGQPGNTIYF.

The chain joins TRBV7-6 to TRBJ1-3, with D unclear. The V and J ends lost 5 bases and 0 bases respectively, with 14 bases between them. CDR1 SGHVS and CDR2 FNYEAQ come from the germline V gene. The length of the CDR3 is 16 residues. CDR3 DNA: TGTGCCAGCAGCCCCGGCGGTATCAGCTCTGGAAACACCATATATTTT. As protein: CASSPGGISSGNTIYF.

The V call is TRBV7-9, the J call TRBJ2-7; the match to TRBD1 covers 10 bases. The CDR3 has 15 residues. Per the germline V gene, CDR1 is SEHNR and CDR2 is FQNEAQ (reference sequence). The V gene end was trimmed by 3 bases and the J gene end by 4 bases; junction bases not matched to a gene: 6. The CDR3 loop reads CASSLWDRGPYEQYF. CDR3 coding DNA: TGTGCCAGCAGCTTGTGGGACAGGGGACCTTACGAGCAGTACTTC.

CDR3 sequence reads: CASSLGGAGQGSNQPQHF. In nucleotides, the CDR3 is TGTGCCAGCAGTTTAGGAGGGGCGGGACAGGGGTCCAATCAGCCCCAGCATTTT. The chain recombines TRBV28 with TRBJ1-5; TRBD1 matches at 10 bases. Trimming cost V 2 bases and J 3 bases; bases outside gene matches: 10. The germline V gene has CDR1 MDHEN and CDR2 SYDVKM. This CDR3 comprises 18 residues.

CDR3 nucleotides: TGTGCCAGCAGAACGGGAGAGAGGAACACCGGGGAGCTGTTTTTT. This encodes CASRTGERNTGELFF. The chain combines TRBV27 with TRBJ2-2, with a weak D call TRBD2 (6 bases). V lost 6 bases and J 1 base, leaving 12 bases between the germline ends. The CDR3 is made up of 15 amino acids. CDR1 is MNHEY, CDR2 SMNVEV, per germline (reference sequence).

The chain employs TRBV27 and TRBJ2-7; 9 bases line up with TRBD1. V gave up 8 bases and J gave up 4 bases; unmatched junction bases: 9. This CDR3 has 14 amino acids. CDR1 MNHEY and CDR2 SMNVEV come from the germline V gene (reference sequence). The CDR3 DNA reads TGTGCCAGCCAATTCGACAGGGGGAGGTACGAGCAGTACTTC. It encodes CASQFDRGRYEQYF.

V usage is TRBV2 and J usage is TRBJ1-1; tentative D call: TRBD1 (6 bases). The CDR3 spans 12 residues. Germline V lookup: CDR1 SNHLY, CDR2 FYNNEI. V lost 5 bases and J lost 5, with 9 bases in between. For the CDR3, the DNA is TGTGCCAGCAGTATTCAGGGGACTGAAGCTTTCTTT. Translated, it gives CASSIQGTEAFF.

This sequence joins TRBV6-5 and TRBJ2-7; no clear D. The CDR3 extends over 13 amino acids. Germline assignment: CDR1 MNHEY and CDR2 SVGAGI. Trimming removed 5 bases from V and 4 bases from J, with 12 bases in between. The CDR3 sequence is CASSGGLGYEQYF. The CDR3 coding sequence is TGTGCCAGCAGTGGCGGATTGGGTTACGAGCAGTACTTC.

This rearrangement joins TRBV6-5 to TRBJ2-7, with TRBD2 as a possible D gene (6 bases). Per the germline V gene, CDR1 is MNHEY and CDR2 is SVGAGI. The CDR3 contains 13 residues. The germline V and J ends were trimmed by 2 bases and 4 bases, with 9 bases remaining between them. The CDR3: CASSYTGLYEQYF. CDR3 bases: TGTGCCAGCAGTTACACGGGACTGTACGAGCAGTACTTC.

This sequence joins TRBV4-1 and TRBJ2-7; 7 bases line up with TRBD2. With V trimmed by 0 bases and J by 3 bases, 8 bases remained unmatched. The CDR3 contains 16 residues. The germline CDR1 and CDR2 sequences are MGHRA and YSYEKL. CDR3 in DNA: TGCGCCAGCAGCCAAGAGGCGGCTAGCGGCTACTACGAGCAGTACTTC. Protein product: CASSQEAASGYYEQYF.

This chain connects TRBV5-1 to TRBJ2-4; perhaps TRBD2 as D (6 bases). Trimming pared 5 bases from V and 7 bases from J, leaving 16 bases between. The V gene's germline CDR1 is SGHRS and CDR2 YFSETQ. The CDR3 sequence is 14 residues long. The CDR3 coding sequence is TGCGCCAGCAGACCGGGACCGGAGGGGAACATTCAGTACTTC. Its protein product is CASRPGPEGNIQYF.

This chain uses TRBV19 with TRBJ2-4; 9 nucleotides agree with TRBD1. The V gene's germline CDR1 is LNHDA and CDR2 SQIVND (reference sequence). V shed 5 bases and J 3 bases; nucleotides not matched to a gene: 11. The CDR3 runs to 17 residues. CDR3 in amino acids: CASSVRTGQGGKNIQYF. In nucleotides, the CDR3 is TGTGCCAGTAGTGTGAGGACGGGACAGGGAGGCAAAAACATTCAGTACTTC.

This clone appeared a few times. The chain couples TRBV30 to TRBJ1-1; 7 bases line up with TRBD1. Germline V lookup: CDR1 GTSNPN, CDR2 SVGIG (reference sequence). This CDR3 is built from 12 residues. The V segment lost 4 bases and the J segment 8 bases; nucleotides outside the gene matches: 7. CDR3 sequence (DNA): TGTGCCTGGAATAGACAGGGTCGAGAAGCTTTCTTT. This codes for CAWNRQGREAFF.

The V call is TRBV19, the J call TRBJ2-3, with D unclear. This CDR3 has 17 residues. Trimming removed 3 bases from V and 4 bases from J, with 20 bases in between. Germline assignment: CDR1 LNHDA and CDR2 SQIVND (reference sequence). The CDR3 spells CASSISVRPMGADTQYF. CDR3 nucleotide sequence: TGTGCCAGTAGTATCTCGGTGCGACCAATGGGCGCAGATACGCAGTATTTT.